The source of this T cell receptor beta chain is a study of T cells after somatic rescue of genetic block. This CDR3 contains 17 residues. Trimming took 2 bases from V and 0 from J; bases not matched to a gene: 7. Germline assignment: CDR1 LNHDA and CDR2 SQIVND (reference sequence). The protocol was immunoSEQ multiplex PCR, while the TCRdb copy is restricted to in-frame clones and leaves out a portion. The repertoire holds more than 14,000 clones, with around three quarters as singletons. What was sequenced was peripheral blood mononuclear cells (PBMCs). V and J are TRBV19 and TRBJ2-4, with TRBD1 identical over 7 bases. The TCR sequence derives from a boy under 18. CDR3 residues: CASSILGTALAKNIQYF. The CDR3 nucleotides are TGTGCCAGTAGTATACTCGGGACAGCGCTAGCCAAAAACATTCAGTACTTC.